The TCR beta chain under discussion was sequenced for a study of cytomegalovirus exposure and HLA in healthy donors. Looking at the study overall: The same platform as the roughly 700 first-cohort repertoires was used for the 130 or so validation repertoires, a later analysis reported.

Assay used: immunoSEQ multiplex PCR; TCRdb lists only in-frame clones, some missing. Of about 130,000 clones listed, around 95% were seen once; the top ten hold about 1.7%. This CDR3 contains 14 residues. The germline V gene encodes CDR1 MNHEY and CDR2 SMNVEV (reference sequence). Trimming removed 5 bases from V and 3 bases from J, with 12 bases in between. The clonotype originates from a man between 18 and 29 years old in good health and CMV-seronegative. The chain has TRBV27 and TRBJ2-3; no definite D call. The sequenced sample was PBMCs. CDR3 in amino acids: CASSPEDITDTQYF. CDR3 sequence (DNA): TGTGCCAGCAGTCCCGAGGATATAACAGATACGCAGTATTTT.